Listed below are T cell receptor beta chains from one sample, sequenced in a study of shared clonotypes between healthy human individuals. Data came from immunoSEQ multiplex PCR; TCRdb stores just in-frame clones and leaves some out. The sample lists about 1.1 million clones, 70% to 80% occurring once. What was sequenced was memory CD4+ T cells from PBMCs. The receptors derive from a man aged 18 to 30 in good health. Some clones in this sample may be carry-over from other donors' samples. Each CDR3 is given with its conserved first and last residue. The D gene is left open where the match is weak. Size values are once, few and many counts, or a class for expanded clones, and some rows have none.

NA,NA,TRBJ2-7,TRBV20-1,CSAMLGYEQYF,TGCAGTGCAATGCTGGGCTACGAGCAGTACTTC
NA,NA,TRBJ1-2,TRBV28,CASSPGRGYGYTF,TGTGCCAGCAGCCCCGGCAGGGGCTATGGCTACACCTTC
NA,NA,TRBJ2-5,TRBV5-1,CASSGVGGRETQYF,TGCGCCAGCAGCGGCGTTGGGGGCCGAGAGACCCAGTACTTC
NA,NA,TRBJ1-5,TRBV6-5,CASSDTGYNQPQHF,TGTGCCAGCAGCGATACAGGTTACAATCAGCCCCAGCATTTT
NA,NA,TRBJ1-5,TRBV30,CAWSVMADEPQHF,TGTGCCTGGAGTGTGATGGCGGATGAGCCCCAGCATTTT
TRBD2,NA,TRBJ2-5,TRBV4-2,CASSQEPSGRSIGETQYF,TGTGCCAGCAGCCAAGAACCTAGCGGGAGATCGATAGGAGAGACCCAGTACTTC
NA,NA,TRBJ1-1,TRBV6-5,CASSYSLIGNTEAFF,TGTGCCAGCAGTTACTCTCTTATTGGGAACACTGAAGCTTTCTTT
TRBD1,NA,TRBJ2-5,TRBV28,CASSSTTGPETQYF,TGTGCCAGCAGTTCAACGACAGGGCCGGAGACCCAGTACTTC
NA,NA,TRBJ2-7,TRBV28,CASTAWIGSGTYEQYF,TGTGCCAGCACCGCTTGGATCGGTAGCGGAACCTACGAGCAGTACTTC
TRBD1,NA,TRBJ1-2,TRBV6-6,CASSYTDRDYGYTF,TGTGCCAGCAGTTACACCGACAGGGACTATGGCTACACCTTC
NA,NA,TRBJ2-5,TRBV10-3,CAISLRQTQETQYF,TGTGCCATCAGCCTGCGACAGACTCAAGAGACCCAGTACTTC
TRBD2,NA,TRBJ2-7,TRBV7-3,CASSSPWASGKLSSYEQYF,TGTGCCAGCAGCTCCCCGTGGGCTAGCGGAAAATTAAGCTCCTACGAGCAGTACTTC
NA,few,TRBJ1-2,TRBV5-1,CASSLDQAYGYTF,TGCGCCAGCAGCTTGGACCAGGCTTATGGCTACACCTTC
NA,NA,TRBJ1-5,TRBV6-5,CASRPTSNQPQHF,TGTGCCAGCAGGCCGACCAGCAATCAGCCCCAGCATTTT
NA,NA,TRBJ1-5,TRBV27,CASSLIGNSNQPQHF,TGTGCCAGCAGTTTAATAGGGAATAGCAATCAGCCCCAGCATTTT
NA,NA,TRBJ1-4,TRBV2,CASSLVPDSELFF,TGTGCCAGCAGTCTCGTCCCGGACAGCGAACTGTTTTTT
NA,NA,TRBJ2-3,TRBV5-1,CASGGFGPDTQYF,TGCGCCAGCGGGGGATTCGGCCCAGATACGCAGTATTTT
NA,NA,TRBJ2-5,TRBV10-3,CAISLTEETQYF,TGTGCCATCAGCTTGACGGAAGAGACCCAGTACTTC
NA,NA,TRBJ2-3,TRBV7-9,CASSYLVDTQYF,TGTGCCAGCAGCTATCTAGTTGATACGCAGTATTTT
NA,NA,TRBJ1-5,TRBV9,CASTVVVGTRGVHF,TGTGCCAGCACCGTAGTAGTCGGAACACGGGGGGTGCATTTT
TRBD1,NA,TRBJ1-2,TRBV15,CATSRGRTGGGYTF,TGTGCCACCAGCAGAGGCAGGACAGGGGGTGGCTACACCTTC
NA,NA,TRBJ1-5,TRBV19,CASTDQAALSNQPQHF,TGTGCCAGTACGGACCAGGCAGCCCTTAGCAATCAGCCCCAGCATTTT
NA,NA,TRBJ1-2,TRBV5-1,CASSPGRTVEGYTF,TGCGCCAGCAGCCCCGGAAGGACAGTTGAAGGCTACACCTTC